The clone carrying this TCR beta chain was seen many times. Its specificity is not known. CDR3 size: 14 residues. Unmatched junction bases numbered 4, after V lost 2 bases and J lost 7 bases. In germline, CDR1 is SGHRS, CDR2 YFSETQ. The sample originates from a study of T-cell memory formation after mild COVID-19. Overall study results and limits: Within pre-infection memory, some responding clones were found, suggesting cross-reactive memory joined.

MiXCR was run by TCRdb on the 5' RACE reads, yielding one entry per CDR3 protein. The data contain some 340,000 distinct CDR3 sequences, 10% to 15% of them singletons. Sequencing used PBMCs or a T cell subset sorted from them (not recorded which). The chain combines TRBV5-1 with TRBJ2-1; 9 nucleotides agree with TRBD2. The clonotype was recovered from a man between 18 and 29 years old who had mild COVID-19 (a few samples of this study predate the infection). Cell type and time point are not known. CDR3 region: CASSFGTSSNEQFF. CDR3 bases: TGCGCCAGCAGCTTTGGGACTAGCTCTAATGAGCAGTTCTTC.